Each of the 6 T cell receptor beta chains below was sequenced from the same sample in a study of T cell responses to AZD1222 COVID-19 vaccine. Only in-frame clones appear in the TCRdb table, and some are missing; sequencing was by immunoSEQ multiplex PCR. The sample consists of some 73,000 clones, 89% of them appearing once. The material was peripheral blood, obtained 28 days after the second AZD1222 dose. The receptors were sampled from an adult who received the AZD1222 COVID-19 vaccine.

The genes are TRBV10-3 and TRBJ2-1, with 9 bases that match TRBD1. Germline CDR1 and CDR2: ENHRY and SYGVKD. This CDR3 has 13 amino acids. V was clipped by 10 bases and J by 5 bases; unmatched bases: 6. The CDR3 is CATEQGANNEQFF. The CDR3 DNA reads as TGTGCCACCGAACAGGGGGCCAACAATGAGCAGTTCTTC.

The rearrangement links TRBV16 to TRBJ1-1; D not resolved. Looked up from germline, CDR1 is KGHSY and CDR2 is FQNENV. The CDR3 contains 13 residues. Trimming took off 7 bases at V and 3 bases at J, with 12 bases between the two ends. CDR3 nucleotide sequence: TGTGCCAGCACTCGGGCGGGGTACACTGAAGCTTTCTTT. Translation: CASTRAGYTEAFF.

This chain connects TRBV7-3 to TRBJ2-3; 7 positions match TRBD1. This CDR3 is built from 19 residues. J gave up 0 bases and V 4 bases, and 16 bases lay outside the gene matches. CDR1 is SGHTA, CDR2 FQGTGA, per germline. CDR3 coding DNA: TGTGCCAGCAGCTCCAAGCCCCCTCCGGACAGGTCTAGCACAGATACGCAGTATTTT. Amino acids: CASSSKPPPDRSSTDTQYF.

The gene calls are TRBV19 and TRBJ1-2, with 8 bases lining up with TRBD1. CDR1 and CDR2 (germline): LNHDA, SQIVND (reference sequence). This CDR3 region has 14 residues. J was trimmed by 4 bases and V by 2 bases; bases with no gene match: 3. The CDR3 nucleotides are TGTGCCAGTAGTATACCAGGGGGCGGCTATGGCTACACCTTC. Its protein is CASSIPGGGYGYTF.

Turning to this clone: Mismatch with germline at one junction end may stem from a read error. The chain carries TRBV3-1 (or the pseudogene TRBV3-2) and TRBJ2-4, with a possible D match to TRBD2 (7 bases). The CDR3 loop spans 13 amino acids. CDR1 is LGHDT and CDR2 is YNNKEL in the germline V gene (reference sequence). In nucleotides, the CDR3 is TGTGCCAGCAGCAACCCGGGGGGCCGGGGTCTCCTCTTC. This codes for CASSNPGGRGLLF.

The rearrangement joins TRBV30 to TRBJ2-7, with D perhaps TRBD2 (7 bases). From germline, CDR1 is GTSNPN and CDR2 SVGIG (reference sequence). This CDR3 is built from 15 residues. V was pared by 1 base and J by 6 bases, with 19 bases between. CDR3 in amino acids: CAWSARGAPFFEQYV. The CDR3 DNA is TGTGCCTGGAGTGCTCGGGGGGCACCTTTTTTCGAGCAGTACGTC.